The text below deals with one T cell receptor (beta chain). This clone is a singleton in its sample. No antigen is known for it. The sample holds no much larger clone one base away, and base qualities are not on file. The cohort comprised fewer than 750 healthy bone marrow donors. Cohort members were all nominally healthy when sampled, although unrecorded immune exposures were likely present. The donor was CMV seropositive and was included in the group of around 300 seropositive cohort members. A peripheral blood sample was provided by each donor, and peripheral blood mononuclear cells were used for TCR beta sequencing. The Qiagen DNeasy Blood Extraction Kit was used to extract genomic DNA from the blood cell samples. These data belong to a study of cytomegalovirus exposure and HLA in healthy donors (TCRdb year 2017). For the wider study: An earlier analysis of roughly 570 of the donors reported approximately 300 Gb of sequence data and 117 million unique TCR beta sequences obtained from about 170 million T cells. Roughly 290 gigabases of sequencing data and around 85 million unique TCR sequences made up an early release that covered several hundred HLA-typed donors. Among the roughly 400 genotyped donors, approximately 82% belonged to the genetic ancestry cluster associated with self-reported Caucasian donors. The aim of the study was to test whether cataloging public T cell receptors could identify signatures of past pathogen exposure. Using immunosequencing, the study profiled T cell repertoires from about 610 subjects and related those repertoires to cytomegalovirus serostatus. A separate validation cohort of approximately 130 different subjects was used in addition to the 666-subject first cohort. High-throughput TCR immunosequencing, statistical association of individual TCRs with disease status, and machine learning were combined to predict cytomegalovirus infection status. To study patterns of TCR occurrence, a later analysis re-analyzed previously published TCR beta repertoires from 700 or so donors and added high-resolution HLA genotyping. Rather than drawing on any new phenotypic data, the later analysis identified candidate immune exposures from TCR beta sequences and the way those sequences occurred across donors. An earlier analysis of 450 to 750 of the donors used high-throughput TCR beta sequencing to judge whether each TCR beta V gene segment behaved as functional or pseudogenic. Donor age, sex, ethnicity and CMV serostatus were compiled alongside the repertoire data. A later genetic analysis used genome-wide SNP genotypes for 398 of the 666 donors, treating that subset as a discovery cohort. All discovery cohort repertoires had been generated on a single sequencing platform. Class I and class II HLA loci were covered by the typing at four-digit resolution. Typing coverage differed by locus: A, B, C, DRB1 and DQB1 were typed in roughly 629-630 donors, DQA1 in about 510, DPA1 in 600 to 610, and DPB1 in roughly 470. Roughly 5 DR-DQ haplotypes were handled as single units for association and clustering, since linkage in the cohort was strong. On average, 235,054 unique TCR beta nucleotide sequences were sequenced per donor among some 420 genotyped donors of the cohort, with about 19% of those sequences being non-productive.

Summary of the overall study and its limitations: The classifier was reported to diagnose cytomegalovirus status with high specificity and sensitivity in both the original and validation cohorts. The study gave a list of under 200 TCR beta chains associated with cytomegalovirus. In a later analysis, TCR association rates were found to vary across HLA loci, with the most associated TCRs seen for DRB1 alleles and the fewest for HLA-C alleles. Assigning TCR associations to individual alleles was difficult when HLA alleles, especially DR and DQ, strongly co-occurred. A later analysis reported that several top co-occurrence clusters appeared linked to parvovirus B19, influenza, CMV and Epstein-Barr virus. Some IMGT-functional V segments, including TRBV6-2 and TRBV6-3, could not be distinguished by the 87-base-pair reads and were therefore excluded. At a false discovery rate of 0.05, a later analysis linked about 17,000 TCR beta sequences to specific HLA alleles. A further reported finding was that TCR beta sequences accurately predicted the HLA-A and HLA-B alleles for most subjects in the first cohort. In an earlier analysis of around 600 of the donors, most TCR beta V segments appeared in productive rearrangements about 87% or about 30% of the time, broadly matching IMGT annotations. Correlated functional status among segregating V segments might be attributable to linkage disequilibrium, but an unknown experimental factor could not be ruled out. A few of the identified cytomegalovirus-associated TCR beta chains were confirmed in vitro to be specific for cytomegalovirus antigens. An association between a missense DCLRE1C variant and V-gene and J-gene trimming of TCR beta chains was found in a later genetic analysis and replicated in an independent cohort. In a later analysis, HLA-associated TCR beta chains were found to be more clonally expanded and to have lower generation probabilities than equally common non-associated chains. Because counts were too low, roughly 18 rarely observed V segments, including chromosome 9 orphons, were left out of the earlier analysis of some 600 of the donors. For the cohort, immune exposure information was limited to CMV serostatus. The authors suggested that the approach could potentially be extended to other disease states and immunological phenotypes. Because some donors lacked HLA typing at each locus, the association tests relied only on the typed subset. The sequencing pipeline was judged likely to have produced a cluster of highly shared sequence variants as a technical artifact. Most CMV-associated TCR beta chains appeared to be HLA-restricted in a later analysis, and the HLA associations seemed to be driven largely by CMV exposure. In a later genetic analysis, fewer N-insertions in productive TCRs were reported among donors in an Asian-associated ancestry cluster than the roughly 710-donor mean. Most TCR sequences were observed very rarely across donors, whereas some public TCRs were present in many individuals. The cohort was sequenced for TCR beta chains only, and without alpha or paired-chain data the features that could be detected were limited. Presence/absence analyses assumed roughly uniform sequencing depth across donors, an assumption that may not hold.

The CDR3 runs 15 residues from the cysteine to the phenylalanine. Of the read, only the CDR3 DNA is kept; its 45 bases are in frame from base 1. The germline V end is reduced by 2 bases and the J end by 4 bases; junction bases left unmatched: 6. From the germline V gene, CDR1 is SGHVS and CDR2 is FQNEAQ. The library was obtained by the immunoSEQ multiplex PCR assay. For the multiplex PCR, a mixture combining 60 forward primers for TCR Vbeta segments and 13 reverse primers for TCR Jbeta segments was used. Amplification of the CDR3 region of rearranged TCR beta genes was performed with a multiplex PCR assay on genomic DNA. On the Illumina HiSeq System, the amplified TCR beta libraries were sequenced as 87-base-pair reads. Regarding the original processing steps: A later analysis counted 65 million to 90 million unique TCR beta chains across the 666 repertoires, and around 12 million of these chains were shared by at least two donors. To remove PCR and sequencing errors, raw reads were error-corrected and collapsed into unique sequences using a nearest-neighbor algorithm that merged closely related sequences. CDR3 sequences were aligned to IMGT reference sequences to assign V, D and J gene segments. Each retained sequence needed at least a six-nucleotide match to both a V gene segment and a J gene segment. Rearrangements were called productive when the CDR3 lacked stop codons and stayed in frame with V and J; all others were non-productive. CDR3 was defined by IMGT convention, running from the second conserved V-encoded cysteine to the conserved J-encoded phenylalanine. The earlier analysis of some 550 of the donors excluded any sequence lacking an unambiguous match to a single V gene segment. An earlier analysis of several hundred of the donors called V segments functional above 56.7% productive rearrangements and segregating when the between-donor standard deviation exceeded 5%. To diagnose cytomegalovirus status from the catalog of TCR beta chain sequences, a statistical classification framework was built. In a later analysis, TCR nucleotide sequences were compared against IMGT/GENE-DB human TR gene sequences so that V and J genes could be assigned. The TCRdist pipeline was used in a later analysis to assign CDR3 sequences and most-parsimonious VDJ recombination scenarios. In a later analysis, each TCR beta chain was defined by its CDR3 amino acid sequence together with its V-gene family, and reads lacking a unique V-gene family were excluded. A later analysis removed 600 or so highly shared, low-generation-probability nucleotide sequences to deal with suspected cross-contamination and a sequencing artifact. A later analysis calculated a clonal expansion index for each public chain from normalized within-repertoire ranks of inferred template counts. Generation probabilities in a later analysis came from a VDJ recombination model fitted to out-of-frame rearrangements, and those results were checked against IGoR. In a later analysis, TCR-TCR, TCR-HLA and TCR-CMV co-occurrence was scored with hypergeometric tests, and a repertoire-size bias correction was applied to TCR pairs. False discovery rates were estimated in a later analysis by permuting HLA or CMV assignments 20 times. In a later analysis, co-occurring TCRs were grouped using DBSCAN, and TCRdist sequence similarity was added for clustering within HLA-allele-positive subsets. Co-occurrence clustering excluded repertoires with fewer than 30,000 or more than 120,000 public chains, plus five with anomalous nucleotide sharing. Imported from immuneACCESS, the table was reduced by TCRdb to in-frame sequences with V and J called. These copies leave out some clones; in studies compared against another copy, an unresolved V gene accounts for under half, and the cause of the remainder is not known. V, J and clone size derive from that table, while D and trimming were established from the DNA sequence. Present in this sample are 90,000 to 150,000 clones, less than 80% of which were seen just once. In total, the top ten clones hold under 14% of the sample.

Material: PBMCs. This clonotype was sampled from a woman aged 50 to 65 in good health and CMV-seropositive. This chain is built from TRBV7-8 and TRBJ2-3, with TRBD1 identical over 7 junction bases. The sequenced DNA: TGTGCCAGCAGCTTAACGACAGGGCGGGCAGATACGCAGTATTTT. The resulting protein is CASSLTTGRADTQYF.